The next 28 T cell receptor beta chains were all read from a single sample in a study of T cell changes during pregnancy in multiple sclerosis. The table came from immunoSEQ multiplex PCR; TCRdb's copy has only in-frame clones and leaves some out. The sample comprises around 46,000 clones, approximately 90% of which are singletons, and around 7.9% rests with the top ten. Sample: CD8+ T cells from peripheral blood mononuclear cells, taken in the second trimester of pregnancy. The source is a female donor with multiple sclerosis, enrolled in a pregnancy study.

This clone was observed a single time. V usage is TRBV9 and J usage is TRBJ2-5; 7 bases fit TRBD1. CDR3 length: 14 amino acids. The germline gives CDR1 SGDLS, CDR2 YYNGEE. The ends lost 5 bases at V and 4 bases at J; junction bases unmatched: 8. The CDR3 nucleotides are TGTGCCAGCAGTCTTACAGGGGTGGTAGAGACCCAGTACTTC. It yields the protein CASSLTGVVETQYF.

The V and J genes are TRBV7-3 and TRBJ2-1; the match to TRBD2 covers 9 bases. The germline V gene has CDR1 SGHTA and CDR2 FQGTGA. V lost 1 base and J lost 5; bases outside the gene matches: 3. CDR3 length equals 15 residues. Here the CDR3 DNA reads TGTGCCAGCAGCTTAAGCGGGGGGGCCAACAATGAGCAGTTCTTC. Protein product: CASSLSGGANNEQFF.

The rearrangement links TRBV5-1 to TRBJ1-1, with 9 bases fitting TRBD1. CDR1 and CDR2 from the germline V gene are SGHRS and YFSETQ. The CDR3 is made up of 14 amino acids. Trimming cost V 3 bases and J 5 bases; bases outside gene matches: 5. The CDR3 reads CASSWTGVGTEAFF. CDR3 DNA sequence: TGCGCCAGCAGCTGGACAGGGGTTGGAACTGAAGCTTTCTTT.

The chain joins TRBV2 to TRBJ2-2, with D hard to call. The germline CDR1 and CDR2 sequences are SNHLY and FYNNEI. The CDR3 is 13 residues long. V dropped 1 base and J dropped 3 bases, with 3 bases sitting between them. The CDR3: CASSEVDTGELFF. The CDR3 DNA follows: TGTGCCAGCAGTGAAGTCGACACCGGGGAGCTGTTTTTT. The whole variable domain, remainder taken from reference TRBV2 and TRBJ2-2, is EPEVTQTPSHQVTQMGQEVILRCVPISNHLYFYWYRQILGQKVEFLVSFYNNEISEKSEIFDDQFSVERPDGSNFTLKIRSTKLEDSAMYFCASSEVDTGELFFGEGSRLTVL.

The chain has TRBV13 and TRBJ2-7; TRBD1 agrees at 8 bases. There are 13 residues in the CDR3. Trimming took 5 bases from V and 5 from J; bases not matched to a gene: 5. Germline assignment: CDR1 PRHDT and CDR2 FYEKMQ (reference sequence). Here the CDR3 reads CASSADRAHEQYF. The CDR3 coding sequence is TGTGCCAGCAGCGCGGACAGGGCTCACGAGCAGTACTTC.

The chain carries TRBV21-1 and TRBJ1-5. TRBV21-1 is designated a pseudogene. CDR3 length: 14 amino acids. CDR3 nucleotides: TGTGCCAGCAGCAAAAGGGGGGGCTCGGAGCCCCAGCATTTT. This translates into CASSKRGGSEPQHF.

The chain carries TRBV6-6 and TRBJ1-4, with D possibly being TRBD1 (5 bases). V gave up 3 bases and J gave up 1 base, with 6 bases separating them. This CDR3 is built from 14 residues. Germline CDR1 is MNHNY and CDR2 is SVGAGI (reference sequence). Written as DNA, the CDR3 is TGTGCCAGCAGTTATACAGGAACTAATGAAAAACTGTTTTTT. Its protein is CASSYTGTNEKLFF.

This clone has more than one count but fewer than ten. The chain is built from TRBV6-6 and TRBJ2-3; 11 bases match TRBD2. The CDR3 sequence is 16 residues long. Trimming took 5 bases from V and 2 from J; bases not matched to a gene: 6. The germline V gene has CDR1 MNHNY and CDR2 SVGAGI (reference sequence). CDR3 amino acids: CASSPLAGGPTDTQYF. The CDR3 DNA follows: TGTGCCAGCAGTCCTCTAGCGGGGGGACCCACAGATACGCAGTATTTT.

This clone has a single count. This sequence joins TRBV19 and TRBJ1-2, with D tentatively TRBD1 (5 bases). In germline, CDR1 is LNHDA, CDR2 SQIVND (reference sequence). Trimming took 7 bases from V and 4 from J, leaving 16 bases between them. The CDR3 is made up of 14 amino acids. The DNA of the CDR3 is TGTGCCAGTATGGAGCAGGGTAGTAGCTATGGCTACACCTTC. This gives the protein CASMEQGSSYGYTF.

V gene TRBV19 combines with J gene TRBJ2-7; D might be TRBD2 (6 bases). Germline V lookup: CDR1 LNHDA, CDR2 SQIVND (reference sequence). Deletions cut 9 bases from V and 0 bases from J, with 18 bases between. The CDR3 is 15 amino acids. CDR3 DNA sequence: TGTGCCAGCAGCATCGCGGGGCAGAACTCCTACGAGCAGTACTTC. Its translation is CASSIAGQNSYEQYF.

The chain uses TRBV23-1 and TRBJ1-1; D possibly corresponds to TRBD1 (6 bases). TRBV23-1 carries the ORF label, with uncertain function. V lost 3 bases and J lost 0, with 14 bases in between. The CDR3 covers 16 residues. CDR3 sequence: CASSQGAPTLNTEAFF. Written as DNA, the CDR3 is TGCGCCAGCAGTCAGGGGGCTCCGACCCTGAACACTGAAGCTTTCTTT.

V and J are TRBV13 and TRBJ2-5; 12 positions agree with TRBD2. The CDR3 contains 17 residues. Germline CDR1 and CDR2: PRHDT and FYEKMQ (reference sequence). The junction had 7 bases not matched to a gene; V was cut back by 3 bases and J by 2 bases. The CDR3 DNA is TGTGCCAGCAGCTTGGGTCCTAGCGGGGGGGAACAAGAGACCCAGTACTTC. Residues: CASSLGPSGGEQETQYF.

The rearrangement links TRBV11-2 to TRBJ2-1, with D tentatively TRBD1 (6 bases). V was shortened by 1 base and J by 2 bases, with 18 bases between the two germline ends. This CDR3 contains 18 residues. The germline V gene has CDR1 SGHAT and CDR2 FQNNGV. The CDR3 nucleotides are TGTGCCAGCAGCTTAGGGTACGGTGGTGGGGGCCCCTACAATGAGCAGTTCTTC. Protein: CASSLGYGGGGPYNEQFF.

The rearrangement uses TRBV6-6 and TRBJ2-2; TRBD1 agrees at 9 bases. This CDR3 is 16 amino acids long. CDR1 and CDR2 from the germline V gene are MNHNY and SVGAGI (reference sequence). The V segment lost 2 bases and the J segment 6 bases; nucleotides outside the gene matches: 7. The CDR3 protein is CASSYTGGGHAGELFF. The CDR3 DNA reads TGTGCCAGCAGTTACACAGGGGGCGGACACGCCGGGGAGCTGTTTTTT.

The chain couples TRBV6-5 to TRBJ2-1, with D perhaps matching TRBD1 (6 bases). The CDR3 covers 11 residues. Germline V lookup: CDR1 MNHEY, CDR2 SVGAGI. Trimming removed 6 bases at V and 13 bases at J, with 13 bases between. CDR3 in DNA: TGTGCCAGCAGCCGTCCGGGACACCAGTTCTTC. This translates into CASSRPGHQFF.

The chain links TRBV11-2 to TRBJ1-6; D gene uncertain. The V gene's germline CDR1 is SGHAT and CDR2 FQNNGV. This CDR3 is built from 14 residues. V lost 2 bases and J 8 bases, leaving 10 bases between the germline ends. The chain's CDR3 is CASSLSSGDSPLHF. The CDR3 DNA reads TGTGCCAGCAGCTTATCCTCCGGGGATTCACCCCTCCACTTT.

V gene TRBV9 combines with J gene TRBJ2-3, with D hard to call. From germline, CDR1 is SGDLS and CDR2 YYNGEE. This CDR3 spans 14 amino acids. Trimming took off 0 bases at V and 4 bases at J, with 9 bases between the two ends. The DNA of the CDR3 is TGTGCCAGCAGCGTAGGATATCAGGCAGATACGCAGTATTTT. The encoded protein is CASSVGYQADTQYF.

The J gene is TRBJ2-1, the V gene TRBV4-1; 7 bases are a match to TRBD2. The junction had 7 bases not matched to a gene; V was cut back by 0 bases and J by 8 bases. The CDR3 has 15 residues. The germline gives CDR1 MGHRA, CDR2 YSYEKL. This CDR3 is CASSQDRPSGDEQFF. CDR3 nucleotide sequence: TGCGCCAGCAGCCAAGATAGGCCTAGCGGTGATGAGCAGTTCTTC.

In nucleotides, the CDR3 is TGTGCCAGCAGCTTAGGGGAGGGAGGGTACACTGAAGCTTTCTTT. Translating gives CASSLGEGGYTEAFF. The V and J genes are TRBV13 and TRBJ1-1, with D hard to call. The CDR3 runs 15 residues. The V gene's germline CDR1 is PRHDT and CDR2 FYEKMQ (reference sequence). Trimming removed 0 bases at V and 3 bases at J, with 11 bases between.

By share, this clone ranks as medium-sized. The gene calls are TRBV6-1 and TRBJ1-2, with D unresolved. Trimming left V 8 bases short and J 0 bases short, with 13 bases between. The CDR3 sequence is 14 residues long. Germline V gene sequence: CDR1 MNHNS, CDR2 SASEGT. The CDR3 region is CASCRETSNYGYTF. In nucleotides, the CDR3 is TGTGCCAGCTGCCGGGAAACCTCTAACTATGGCTACACCTTC.

The V gene is TRBV28, the J gene TRBJ1-5, with a possible D match to TRBD1 (5 bases). Germline CDR1 and CDR2: MDHEN and SYDVKM. V was trimmed by 8 bases and J by 0 bases, leaving 11 bases between them. This CDR3 has 14 residues. Here the CDR3 DNA reads TGTGCCAGCCAGGGAATCCCTAGCAATCAGCCCCAGCATTTT. Its protein product is CASQGIPSNQPQHF.

The chain joins TRBV5-6 to TRBJ1-1, with D possibly matching TRBD1 (5 bases). Trimming left V 4 bases short and J 1 base short, with 11 bases between. Germline CDR1 reads SGHDT; CDR2 reads YYEEEE. The CDR3 has 14 residues. The CDR3 sequence is CASSPLQGNTEAFF. The CDR3 bases are TGTGCCAGCAGCCCTCTTCAGGGGAACACTGAAGCTTTCTTT.

The chain uses TRBV15 and TRBJ1-2, with TRBD1 as a possible D gene (5 bases). Germline lookup yields CDR1 LNHNV and CDR2 YYDKDF (reference sequence). Trimming stripped 1 base from V and 6 bases from J, with 12 bases between. The CDR3 spans 14 residues. CDR3 DNA sequence: TGTGCCACCAGCAGAGGGGGGAGCGGGGATGGCTACACCTTC. Translated: CATSRGGSGDGYTF.

The chain links TRBV6-1 to TRBJ2-7; tentatively, D is TRBD2 (5 bases). Germline V gene sequence: CDR1 MNHNS, CDR2 SASEGT. The CDR3 length is 13 residues. V was pared by 10 bases and J by 0 bases, with 13 bases between. The CDR3: CATSGLVSYEQYF. CDR3 in DNA: TGTGCCACCTCAGGACTCGTCTCCTACGAGCAGTACTTC.

This chain connects TRBV29-1 to TRBJ1-2; a weak D match, TRBD1 (5 bases). Deletions cut 4 bases from V and 2 bases from J, with 17 bases between. The CDR3 has 15 amino acids. Germline-derived CDR1 and CDR2 are SQVTM and ANQGSEA. CDR3 residues: CSVGADSIRNYGYTF. In DNA form, the CDR3 reads TGCAGCGTTGGCGCTGACAGCATAAGAAACTATGGCTACACCTTC.

DNA of the CDR3: TGTGCCAGCAGTGCCTCGACAGAGAACACTGAAGCTTTCTTT. Its translation: CASSASTENTEAFF. The gene calls are TRBV6-1 and TRBJ1-1, with D possibly being TRBD1 (5 bases). V lost 4 bases to trimming and J lost 1 base, with 10 bases between them. CDR1 MNHNS and CDR2 SASEGT come from the germline V gene. This CDR3 region has 14 residues.

The rearrangement uses TRBV21-1 and TRBJ1-5; TRBD1 is the table's D call, not checked against the DNA. TRBV21-1 is a listed pseudogene. The CDR3 consists of 16 residues. DNA for the CDR3: TGTGCCAGCAGCAAGGGGACACCTGATAGCAATCAGCCCCAGCATTTT. Its translation is CASSKGTPDSNQPQHF.

The chain links TRBV5-6 to TRBJ1-1; no reliable D call. The germline V gene encodes CDR1 SGHDT and CDR2 YYEEEE. The CDR3 is 14 amino acids. V gave up 2 bases and J gave up 1 base, with 9 bases separating them. CDR3 sequence (DNA): TGTGCCAGCAGCTTAGTTGACACGAACACTGAAGCTTTCTTT. Translation gives CASSLVDTNTEAFF.